The clone carrying this T cell receptor beta chain was counted between two and nine times. Trimming stripped 0 bases from V and 0 bases from J, with 12 bases between. This CDR3 comprises 15 residues. Germline V gene sequence: CDR1 SQVTM, CDR2 ANQGSEA. The record originates from a study of blood T cells in healthy people across ages. A J-beta primer mix and a sample-barcoded 5' primer were used in a second PCR of roughly 6 to 11 cycles. TCRdb processed the 5' RACE reads anew with MiXCR; each CDR3 protein has one entry. The sample holds 750,000 to 850,000 distinct CDR3 sequences, roughly 25% seen once. These sequences were also reported in another study, on T cells of mothers and their children. That source reports: The M1S primer of the second PCR added sample barcodes and 2-4 random nucleotides.

Sequencing was performed on blood. The genes are TRBV29-1 and TRBJ2-7; the D gene is possibly TRBD2 (6 bases). The receptor's source is a boy younger than 18 in good health. CDR3 region: CSVEDRGSFSYEQYF. CDR3 bases: TGCAGCGTTGAAGATCGGGGGAGCTTCTCCTACGAGCAGTACTTC.